These 11 T cell receptor beta chains originate from one sample sequenced in a study of beta chain features in type 1 diabetes. The whole isolated RNA underwent reverse transcription, so sequencing captured expressed TCRB transcripts. Assay used: immunoSEQ multiplex PCR; TCRdb lists only in-frame clones, some missing. Here the sample spans roughly 610,000 clones, 15% to 18% being singletons. The source material was naive CD4+ T cells from blood. Source of these receptors: a man younger than 30 in good health.

This clone was observed a handful of times. The chain has TRBV19 and TRBJ2-5; 9 bases are a match to TRBD2. The junction had 8 bases not matched to a gene; V was cut back by 6 bases and J by 3 bases. The CDR3 has 15 residues. Germline-derived CDR1 and CDR2 are LNHDA and SQIVND (reference sequence). This CDR3 is CASRLRGGAEETQYF. The CDR3 DNA reads as TGTGCCAGTAGACTCCGCGGGGGGGCCGAAGAGACCCAGTACTTC.

This clone was seen a few times. The same CDR3 arises from other DNA sequences in this sample as well. The chain couples TRBV5-1 to TRBJ2-3; D remains ambiguous. Trimming removed 0 bases at V and 0 bases at J, with 5 bases between. There are 14 residues in the CDR3. The germline V gene has CDR1 SGHRS and CDR2 YFSETQ. The DNA for the CDR3 is TGCGCCAGCAGCTTGGATCGAAGCACAGATACGCAGTATTTT. Translation gives CASSLDRSTDTQYF.

This clone was seen only a few times. J is TRBJ2-7 and V is TRBV7-6; D is tentatively TRBD1 or TRBD2 (5 bases each). This CDR3 is 18 amino acids long. V was clipped by 0 bases and J by 4 bases, with 22 bases between them. CDR1 and CDR2 from the germline V gene are SGHVS and FNYEAQ. CDR3 sequence: CASSLAHMGVAMGYEQYF. The CDR3 coding sequence is TGTGCCAGCAGCTTAGCGCACATGGGGGTCGCAATGGGTTACGAGCAGTACTTC. Combining the CDR3 with reference TRBV7-6 and TRBJ2-7 gives the whole variable domain GAGVSQSPRYKVTKRGQDVALRCDPISGHVSLYWYRQALGQGPEFLTYFNYEAQQDKSGLPNDRFSAERPEGSISTLTIQRTEQRDSAMYRCASSLAHMGVAMGYEQYFGPGTRLTVT.

There are a few counts of this clone. The CDR3 here is CASSLEGPYEQYF. The CDR3 DNA sequence: TGTGCCAGCAGCTTAGAGGGGCCATACGAGCAGTACTTC. The rearrangement uses TRBV7-3 and TRBJ2-7; D assignment may be TRBD1 or TRBD2 (5 bases each). This CDR3 is 13 amino acids long. Germline V gene data show CDR1 as SGHTA and CDR2 as FQGTGA. Trimming cost V 2 bases and J 4 bases, with 9 bases left between them.

This rearrangement joins TRBV7-6 to TRBJ2-7; a possible D gene is TRBD2 (5 bases). V was shortened by 1 base and J by 5 bases, with 12 bases between the two germline ends. Per the germline V gene, CDR1 is SGHVS and CDR2 is FNYEAQ. This CDR3 is 14 amino acids long. In DNA form, the CDR3 reads TGTGCCAGCAGCTTAGAGGTCAGGAGGCACGAGCAGTACTTC. Amino acids: CASSLEVRRHEQYF.

The V call is TRBV4-1, the J call TRBJ1-2, with D unresolved. The CDR3 length is 16 residues. From germline, CDR1 is MGHRA and CDR2 YSYEKL. The V end was cut by 2 bases, the J end by 3 bases, with 16 bases between. CDR3 DNA: TGCGCCAGCAGCCAAACCTTAACCTCAGGAGACTATGGCTACACCTTC. This sequence encodes CASSQTLTSGDYGYTF.

V usage is TRBV20-1 and J usage is TRBJ2-7; D ambiguous. V shed 4 bases and J shed 1 base, with 5 bases lying between them. Germline values: CDR1 DFQATT, CDR2 SNEGSKA (reference sequence). There are 11 residues in the CDR3. CDR3 in amino acids: CSATVSYEQYF. The CDR3 region has the DNA TGCAGTGCTACGGTATCCTACGAGCAGTACTTC.

The sample holds a few counts of this clone. The CDR3 DNA reads as TGTGCCAGCAGCCACGTGGTACAGGGGGACAGCAATCAGCCCCAGCATTTT. Its protein is CASSHVVQGDSNQPQHF. V usage is TRBV14 and J usage is TRBJ1-5; 8 bases map to TRBD1. The junction had 8 bases not matched to a gene; V was cut back by 3 bases and J by 1 base. Per the germline V gene, CDR1 is SGHDN and CDR2 is FVKESK. The CDR3 consists of 17 residues.

This chain uses TRBV30 with TRBJ1-5; D is ambiguous. Per the germline V gene, CDR1 is GTSNPN and CDR2 is SVGIG (reference sequence). The ends were cut back, 5 bases at V and 3 bases at J, with 11 bases in the middle. This CDR3 is built from 13 residues. The CDR3 here is CAWSNSANQPQHF. DNA for the CDR3: TGTGCCTGGTCAAACAGTGCCAATCAGCCCCAGCATTTT.

V gene TRBV15 combines with J gene TRBJ1-1, with a possible D match to TRBD1 (6 bases). There are 14 residues in the CDR3. V was cut by 9 bases and J by 1 base, with 15 bases left in between. Germline CDR1 reads LNHNV; CDR2 reads YYDKDF (reference sequence). The DNA for the CDR3 is TGTGCCACGGGGTACAGGGTCGGGAACACTGAAGCTTTCTTT. Translated, it gives CATGYRVGNTEAFF. Based on the CDR3 plus reference TRBV15 and TRBJ1-1, the full variable domain is DAMVIQNPRYQVTQFGKPVTLSCSQTLNHNVMYWYQQKSSQAPKLLFHYYDKDFNNEADTPDNFQSRRPNTSFCFLDIRSPGLGDTAMYLCATGYRVGNTEAFFGQGTRLTVV.

This clone was seen only a few times. In DNA form, the CDR3 reads TGTGCCAGCAGCTTAGCGCAGTTGGACAGGGGAATGAACACTGAAGCTTTCTTT. Encoded protein: CASSLAQLDRGMNTEAFF. This chain links TRBV7-9 with TRBJ1-1; 9 nucleotides align to TRBD1. The CDR3 is 18 residues long. CDR1 SEHNR and CDR2 FQNEAQ come from the germline V gene (reference sequence). The V segment lost 0 bases and the J segment 0 bases; nucleotides outside the gene matches: 8.